This T cell receptor beta chain was obtained from a study of T cells in Graves' hyperthyroidism and ophthalmopathy. The CDR3 is 12 amino acids. V lost 5 bases and J lost 6, with 10 bases in between. Germline values: CDR1 SGHTA, CDR2 FQGNSA. What was amplified from RNA transcripts were TCR beta CDR3 regions. The TCR CDR3 first-round RT-PCR relied on the HTBI primer set. TCRdb passed the multiplex PCR reads through MiXCR, listing each CDR3 protein once. Of about 500,000 distinct CDR3 sequences in the sample, over 35% were seen once. The chain links TRBV7-2 to TRBJ2-5; D is possibly TRBD1 or TRBD2 (6 bases each). The material sequenced was peripheral blood or thyroid tissue (not recorded which). The TCR sequence derives from an adult woman with Graves' disease, either hyperthyroidism or ophthalmopathy (not recorded which). The CDR3 is CASSRGGQTQYF. DNA for the CDR3: TGTGCCAGCAGCCGTGGGGGGCAGACCCAGTACTTC.